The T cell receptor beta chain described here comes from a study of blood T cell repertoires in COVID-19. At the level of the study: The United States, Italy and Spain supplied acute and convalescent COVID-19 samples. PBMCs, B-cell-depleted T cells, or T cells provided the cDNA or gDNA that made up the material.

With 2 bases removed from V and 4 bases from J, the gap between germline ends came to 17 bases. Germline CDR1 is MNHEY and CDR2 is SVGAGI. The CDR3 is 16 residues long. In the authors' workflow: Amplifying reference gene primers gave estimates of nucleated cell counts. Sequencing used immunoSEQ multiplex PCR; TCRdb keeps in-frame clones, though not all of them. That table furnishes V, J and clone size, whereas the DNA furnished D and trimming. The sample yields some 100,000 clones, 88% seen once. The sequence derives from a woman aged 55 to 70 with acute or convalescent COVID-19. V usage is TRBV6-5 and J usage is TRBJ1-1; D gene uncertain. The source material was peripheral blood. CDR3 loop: CASSYGFRVPGTEAFF. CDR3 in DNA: TGTGCCAGCAGTTACGGGTTTCGGGTGCCGGGCACTGAAGCTTTCTTT.